This T cell receptor (beta chain) stems from a study of pediatric ulcerative colitis. General study results and limits: Compared with controls, ulcerative colitis showed greater blood-rectum clone sharing.

Concerning this clone itself: Its antigen is as yet unknown.

Control subjects, colonoscoped for suspected IBD, had macroscopically and histologically normal endoscopy. Up to 500,000 reads were sequenced per sample. TCRdb's copy holds only in-frame clones and misses some; the assay was immunoSEQ multiplex PCR. Among tens of thousands of clones, around 86% were seen once, and the ten largest hold about 1.5%. V was pared by 5 bases and J by 8 bases, with 15 bases between. The length of the CDR3 is 13 residues. The germline CDR1 and CDR2 sequences are MDHEN and SYDVKM. What was sequenced was blood. The TCR sequence derives from a boy younger than 18 who was a control in a study of pediatric ulcerative colitis. The V call is TRBV28, the J call TRBJ1-2; D gene unclear. The CDR3 nucleotides read TGTGCCAGCAGTCCCCCTTGGAGAGAAGGCTACACCTTC. It encodes CASSPPWREGYTF.